This T cell receptor beta chain derives from a study of blood T cell repertoires in COVID-19. Study context: Sites in the United States, Italy and Spain provided acute and convalescent COVID-19 samples. T cells, B-cell-depleted T cells, or PBMCs provided the cDNA or gDNA that served as material.

Only in-frame clones appear in the TCRdb table, and some are missing; sequencing was by immunoSEQ multiplex PCR. The table has 410,000 or so clones, 70% to 90% seen once; the top ten hold roughly 1.6%. The CDR3 extends over 15 amino acids. Per the germline V gene, CDR1 is MDHEN and CDR2 is SYDVKM. Trimming removed 3 bases from V and 6 bases from J; junction bases left unmatched: 6. This clone was detected only a few times. Followed longitudinally, the Seattle patients had been enrolled during active infection. The V call is TRBV28, the J call TRBJ2-1; 9 bases line up with TRBD1. The receptor was isolated from a woman between 40 and 50 years old with COVID-19, enrolled during active disease. Material for sequencing was peripheral blood. The CDR3 nucleotides are TGTGCCAGCAGTTTTGGACAGGGGAATCGCAATGAGCAGTTCTTC. Translating it yields CASSFGQGNRNEQFF.